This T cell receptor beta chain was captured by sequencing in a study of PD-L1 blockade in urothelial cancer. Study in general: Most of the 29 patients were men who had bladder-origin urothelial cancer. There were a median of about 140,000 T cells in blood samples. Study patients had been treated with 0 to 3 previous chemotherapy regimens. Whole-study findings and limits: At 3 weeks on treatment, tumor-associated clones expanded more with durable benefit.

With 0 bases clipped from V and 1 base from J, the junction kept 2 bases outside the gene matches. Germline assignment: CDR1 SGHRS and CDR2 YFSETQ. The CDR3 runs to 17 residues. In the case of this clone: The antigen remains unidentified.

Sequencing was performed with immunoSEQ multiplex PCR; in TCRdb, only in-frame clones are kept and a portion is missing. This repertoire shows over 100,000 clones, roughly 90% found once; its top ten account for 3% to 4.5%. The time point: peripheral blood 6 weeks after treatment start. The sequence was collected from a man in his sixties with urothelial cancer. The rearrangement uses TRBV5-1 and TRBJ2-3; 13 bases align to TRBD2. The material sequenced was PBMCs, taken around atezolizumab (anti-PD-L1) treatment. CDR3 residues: CASSLAGTSGGTDTQYF. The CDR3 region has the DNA TGCGCCAGCAGCTTGGCCGGGACTAGCGGGGGCACAGATACGCAGTATTTT.